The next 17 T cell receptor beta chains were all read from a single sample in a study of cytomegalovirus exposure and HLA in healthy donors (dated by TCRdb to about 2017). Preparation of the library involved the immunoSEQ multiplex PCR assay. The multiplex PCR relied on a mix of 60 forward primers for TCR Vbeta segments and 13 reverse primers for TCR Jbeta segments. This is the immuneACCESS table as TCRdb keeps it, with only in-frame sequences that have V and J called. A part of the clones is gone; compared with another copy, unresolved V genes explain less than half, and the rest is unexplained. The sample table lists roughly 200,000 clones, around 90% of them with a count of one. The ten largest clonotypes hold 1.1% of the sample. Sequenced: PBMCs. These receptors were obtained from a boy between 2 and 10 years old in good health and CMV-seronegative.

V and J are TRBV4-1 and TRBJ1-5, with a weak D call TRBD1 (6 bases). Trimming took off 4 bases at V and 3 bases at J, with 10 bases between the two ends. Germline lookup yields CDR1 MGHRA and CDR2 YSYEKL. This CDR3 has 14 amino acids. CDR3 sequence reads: CASSPGQNNQPQHF. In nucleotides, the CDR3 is TGCGCCAGCAGCCCAGGACAGAACAATCAGCCCCAGCATTTT.

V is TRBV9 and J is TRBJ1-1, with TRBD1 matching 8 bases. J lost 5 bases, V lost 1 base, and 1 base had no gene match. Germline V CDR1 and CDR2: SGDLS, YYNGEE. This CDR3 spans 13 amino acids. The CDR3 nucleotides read TGTGCCAGCAGCGTAACAGGGGGGACTGAAGCTTTCTTT. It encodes CASSVTGGTEAFF.

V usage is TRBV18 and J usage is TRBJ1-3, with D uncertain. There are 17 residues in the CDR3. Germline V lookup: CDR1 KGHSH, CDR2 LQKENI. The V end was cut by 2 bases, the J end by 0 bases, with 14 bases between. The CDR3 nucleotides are TGTGCCAGCTCACCAAGAATACAGAGCAGCTCTGGAAACACCATATATTTT. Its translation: CASSPRIQSSSGNTIYF.

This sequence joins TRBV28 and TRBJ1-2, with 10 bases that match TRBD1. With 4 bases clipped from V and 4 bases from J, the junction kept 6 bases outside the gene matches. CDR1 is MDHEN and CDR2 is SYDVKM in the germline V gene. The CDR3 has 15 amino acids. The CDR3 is CASSWETGGIYGYTF. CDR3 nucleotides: TGTGCCAGCAGTTGGGAGACAGGGGGCATCTATGGCTACACCTTC.

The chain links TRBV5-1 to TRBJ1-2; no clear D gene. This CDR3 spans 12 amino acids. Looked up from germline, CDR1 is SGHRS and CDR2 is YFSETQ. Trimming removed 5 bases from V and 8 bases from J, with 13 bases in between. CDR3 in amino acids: CASSQDFQGYTF. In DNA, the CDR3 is TGCGCCAGCAGTCAGGACTTCCAAGGCTACACCTTC. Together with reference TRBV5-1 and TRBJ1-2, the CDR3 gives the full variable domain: KAGVTQTPRYLIKTRGQQVTLSCSPISGHRSVSWYQQTPGQGLQFLFEYFSETQRNKGNFPGRFSGRQFSNSRSEMNVSTLELGDSALYLCASSQDFQGYTFGSGTRLTVV.

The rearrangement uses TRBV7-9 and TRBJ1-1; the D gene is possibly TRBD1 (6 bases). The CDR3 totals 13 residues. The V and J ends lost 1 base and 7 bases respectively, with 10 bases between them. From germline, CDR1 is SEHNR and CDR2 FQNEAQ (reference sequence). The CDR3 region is CASSLDRAVEAFF. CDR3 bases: TGTGCCAGCAGCTTAGACAGGGCCGTTGAAGCTTTCTTT.

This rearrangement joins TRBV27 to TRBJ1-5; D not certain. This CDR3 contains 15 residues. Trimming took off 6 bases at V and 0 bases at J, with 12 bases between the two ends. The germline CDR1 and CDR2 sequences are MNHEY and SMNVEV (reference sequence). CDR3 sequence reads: CASRPSGNSNQPQHF. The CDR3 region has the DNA TGTGCCAGCAGGCCGTCGGGGAATAGCAATCAGCCCCAGCATTTT.

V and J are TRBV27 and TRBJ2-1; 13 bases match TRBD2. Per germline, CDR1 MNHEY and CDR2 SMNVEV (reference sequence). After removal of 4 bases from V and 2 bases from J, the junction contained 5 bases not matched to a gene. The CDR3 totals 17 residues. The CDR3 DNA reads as TGTGCCAGCAGTTCAGGACTAGCGGGAGTACCCTACAATGAGCAGTTCTTC. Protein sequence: CASSSGLAGVPYNEQFF.

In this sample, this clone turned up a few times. As DNA, the CDR3 is TGTGCCTGGAGTGCGACCGACATCTACGAGCAGTACTTC. Its protein is CAWSATDIYEQYF. The rearrangement links TRBV30 to TRBJ2-7; D uncertain. V dropped 1 base and J dropped 3 bases, with 10 bases sitting between them. Per the germline V gene, CDR1 is GTSNPN and CDR2 is SVGIG (reference sequence). There are 13 residues in the CDR3.

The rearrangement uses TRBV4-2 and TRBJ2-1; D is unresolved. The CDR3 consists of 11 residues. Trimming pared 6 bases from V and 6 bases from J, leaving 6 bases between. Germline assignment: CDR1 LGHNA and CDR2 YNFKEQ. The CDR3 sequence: CASRLGNEQFF. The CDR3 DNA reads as TGTGCCAGCAGGCTAGGCAATGAGCAGTTCTTC.

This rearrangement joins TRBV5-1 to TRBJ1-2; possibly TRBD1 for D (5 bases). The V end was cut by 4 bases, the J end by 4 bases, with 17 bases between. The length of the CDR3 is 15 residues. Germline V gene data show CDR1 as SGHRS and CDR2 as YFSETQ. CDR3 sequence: CASSRGESQGYGYTF. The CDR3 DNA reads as TGCGCCAGCAGCCGGGGGGAGTCCCAGGGCTATGGCTACACCTTC. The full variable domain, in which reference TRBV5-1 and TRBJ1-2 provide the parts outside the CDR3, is KAGVTQTPRYLIKTRGQQVTLSCSPISGHRSVSWYQQTPGQGLQFLFEYFSETQRNKGNFPGRFSGRQFSNSRSEMNVSTLELGDSALYLCASSRGESQGYGYTFGSGTRLTVV.

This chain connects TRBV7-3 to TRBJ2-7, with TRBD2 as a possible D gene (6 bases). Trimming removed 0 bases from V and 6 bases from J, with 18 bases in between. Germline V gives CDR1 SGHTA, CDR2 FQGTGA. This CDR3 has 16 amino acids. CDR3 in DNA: TGTGCCAGCAGCTTAACGGGGGGTTTGCGCGTTGCCGAGCAGTACTTC. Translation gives CASSLTGGLRVAEQYF.

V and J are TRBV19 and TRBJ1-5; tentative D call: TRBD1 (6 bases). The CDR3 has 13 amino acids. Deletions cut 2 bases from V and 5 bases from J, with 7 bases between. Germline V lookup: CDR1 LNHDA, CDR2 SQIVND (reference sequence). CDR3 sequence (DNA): TGTGCCAGTAGTATACGGACAGATCAGCCCCAGCATTTT. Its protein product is CASSIRTDQPQHF.

The CDR3: CASSLGQLTGELFF. CDR3 bases: TGTGCCAGCAGTTTAGGACAGCTAACCGGGGAGCTGTTTTTT. The chain joins TRBV28 to TRBJ2-2; D is possibly TRBD1 (6 bases). V shed 2 bases and J shed 5 bases, with 9 bases lying between them. Germline assignment: CDR1 MDHEN and CDR2 SYDVKM. This CDR3 has 14 residues.

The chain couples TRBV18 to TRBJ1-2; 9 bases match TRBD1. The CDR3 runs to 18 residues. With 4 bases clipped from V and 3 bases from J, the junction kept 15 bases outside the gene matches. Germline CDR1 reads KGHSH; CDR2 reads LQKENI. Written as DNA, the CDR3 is TGTGCCAGCTCACACGTCCCGGGACAGGGTGATTTCGACTATGGCTACACCTTC. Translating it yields CASSHVPGQGDFDYGYTF.

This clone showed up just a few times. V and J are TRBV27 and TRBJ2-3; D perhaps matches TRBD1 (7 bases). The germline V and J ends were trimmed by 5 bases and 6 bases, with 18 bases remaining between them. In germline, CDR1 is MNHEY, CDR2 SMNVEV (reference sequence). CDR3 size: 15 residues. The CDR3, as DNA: TGTGCCAGCAGTCAACGCCCAGGGGGACTGGATACGCAGTATTTT. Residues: CASSQRPGGLDTQYF.

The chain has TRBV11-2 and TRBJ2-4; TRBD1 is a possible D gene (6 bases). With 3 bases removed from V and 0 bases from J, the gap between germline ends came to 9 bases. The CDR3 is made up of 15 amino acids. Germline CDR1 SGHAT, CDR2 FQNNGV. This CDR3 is CASSFGQLAKNIQYF. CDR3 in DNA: TGTGCCAGCAGCTTCGGACAGCTAGCCAAAAACATTCAGTACTTC. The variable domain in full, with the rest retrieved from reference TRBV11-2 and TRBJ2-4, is EAGVAQSPRYKIIEKRQSVAFWCNPISGHATLYWYQQILGQGPKLLIQFQNNGVVDDSQLPKDRFSAERLKGVDSTLKIQPAKLEDSAVYLCASSFGQLAKNIQYFGAGTRLSVL.